Below, 7 T cell receptor beta chains from the same sample are listed, as sequenced in a study of somatic mutations in cytotoxic T cells in rheumatoid arthritis. Method: immunoSEQ multiplex PCR; TCRdb's copy keeps in-frame clones and lacks some. The data contain about 10,000 clones, about 82% of them singletons. Sample: CD8+ T cells sorted from blood. The origin of the receptors is an adult with rheumatoid arthritis.

The gene calls are TRBV7-2 and TRBJ2-7, with a weak D call TRBD2 (6 bases). Germline V gene sequence: CDR1 SGHTA, CDR2 FQGNSA. Trimming took 5 bases from V and 2 from J, leaving 10 bases between them. The CDR3 contains 13 residues. CDR3 coding DNA: TGTGCCAGCAGCCCCGGAGGGCCCTACGAGCAGTACTTC. Translated: CASSPGGPYEQYF.

The chain recombines TRBV15 with TRBJ2-5; D is ambiguous. The ends were cut back, 3 bases at V and 5 bases at J, with 10 bases in the middle. There are 13 residues in the CDR3. Germline V lookup: CDR1 LNHNV, CDR2 YYDKDF (reference sequence). CDR3 in DNA: TGTGCCACCAGCAGCGGCTCTGAGGAGACCCAGTACTTC. It translates to CATSSGSEETQYF.

This clone showed up just a few times. This chain uses TRBV7-8 with TRBJ2-1, with 9 nucleotides matching TRBD2. Germline V CDR1 and CDR2: SGHVS, FQNEAQ. V shed 4 bases, J shed 5 bases, and the junction held 6 bases outside the gene matches. This CDR3 region has 15 residues. Here the CDR3 reads CASSSLAGFNNEQFF. In DNA form, the CDR3 reads TGTGCCAGCAGCTCCCTAGCGGGATTTAACAATGAGCAGTTCTTC.

The chain employs TRBV5-4 and TRBJ1-6; TRBD1 might be the D (6 bases). CDR1 SGHNT and CDR2 YYREEE come from the germline V gene (reference sequence). The V end lost 1 base, the J end lost 8 bases, and 10 bases lay between the germline ends. The CDR3 spans 14 residues. CDR3 nucleotides: TGTGCCAGCAGCTTGTACAGGGCGCATTCACCCCTCCACTTT. Translated, it gives CASSLYRAHSPLHF.

J is TRBJ2-7 and V is TRBV5-1; D perhaps matches TRBD1 (9 bases). CDR1 is SGHRS, CDR2 YFSETQ, per germline. CDR3 length: 16 amino acids. V lost 2 bases, J lost 4 bases, and 19 bases lay in between. DNA for the CDR3: TGCGCCAGCAGCTTTGGGGGGACAGGGACTAGTTACGAGCAGTACTTC. It is translated as CASSFGGTGTSYEQYF.

By frequency in the sample, this clone is medium-sized. V and J are TRBV4-1 and TRBJ1-5, with D unclear. Trimming removed 0 bases from V and 2 bases from J, with 14 bases in between. This CDR3 has 17 amino acids. CDR1 is MGHRA, CDR2 YSYEKL, per germline. The CDR3 spells CASSQDFTREGNQPQHF. CDR3 DNA: TGCGCCAGCAGCCAAGATTTTACCCGAGAAGGCAATCAGCCCCAGCATTTT.

The chain recombines TRBV4-1 with TRBJ1-3, with D perhaps TRBD1 (5 bases). V lost 1 base and J 2 bases, leaving 18 bases between the germline ends. Looked up from germline, CDR1 is MGHRA and CDR2 is YSYEKL. This CDR3 contains 18 residues. This CDR3 is CASSQGVGQGFTGNTIYF. The CDR3 nucleotides read TGCGCCAGCAGCCAAGGAGTAGGGCAGGGATTTACTGGAAACACCATATATTTT.